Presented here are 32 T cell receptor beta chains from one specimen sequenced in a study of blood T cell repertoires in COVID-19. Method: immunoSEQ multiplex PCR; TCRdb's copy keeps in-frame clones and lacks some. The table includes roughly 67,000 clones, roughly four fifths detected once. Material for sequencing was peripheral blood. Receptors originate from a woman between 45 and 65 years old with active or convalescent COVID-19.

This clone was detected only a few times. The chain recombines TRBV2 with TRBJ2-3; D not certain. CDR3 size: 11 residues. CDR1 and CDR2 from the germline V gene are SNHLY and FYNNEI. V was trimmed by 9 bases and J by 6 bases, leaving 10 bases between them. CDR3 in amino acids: CASKRQDTQYF. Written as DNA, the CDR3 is TGTGCCAGTAAGCGCCAGGATACGCAGTATTTT.

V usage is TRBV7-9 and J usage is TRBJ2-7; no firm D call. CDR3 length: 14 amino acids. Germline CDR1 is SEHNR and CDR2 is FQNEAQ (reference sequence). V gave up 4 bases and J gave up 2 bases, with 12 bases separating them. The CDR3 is CASSYYVAPYEQYF. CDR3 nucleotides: TGTGCCAGCAGCTACTACGTAGCCCCCTACGAGCAGTACTTC.

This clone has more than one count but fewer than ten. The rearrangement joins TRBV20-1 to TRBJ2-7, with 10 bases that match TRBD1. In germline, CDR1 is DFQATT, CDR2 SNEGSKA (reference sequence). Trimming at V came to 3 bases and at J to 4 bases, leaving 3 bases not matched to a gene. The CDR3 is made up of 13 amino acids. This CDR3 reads CSASGDRGYEQYF. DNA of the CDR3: TGCAGTGCTAGTGGGGACAGGGGATACGAGCAGTACTTC.

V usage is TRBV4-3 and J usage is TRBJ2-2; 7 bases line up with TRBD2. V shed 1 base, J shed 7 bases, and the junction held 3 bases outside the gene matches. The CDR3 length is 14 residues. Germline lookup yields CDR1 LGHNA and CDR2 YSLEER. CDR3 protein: CASSQVAGVGELFF. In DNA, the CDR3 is TGCGCCAGCAGCCAAGTGGCGGGGGTCGGGGAGCTGTTTTTT.

The CDR3 region has the DNA TGTGCCAGCAGTCTCGGGTACACTGAAGCTTTCTTT. It translates to CASSLGYTEAFF. The V and J genes are TRBV28 and TRBJ1-1; no clear D gene. The CDR3 sequence is 12 residues long. Looked up from germline, CDR1 is MDHEN and CDR2 is SYDVKM. Trimming took off 5 bases at V and 3 bases at J, with 7 bases between the two ends. Looking up the rest from reference TRBV28 and TRBJ1-1 gives the full variable domain: DVKVTQSSRYLVKRTGEKVFLECVQDMDHENMFWYRQDPGLGLRLIYFSYDVKMKEKGDIPEGYSVSREKKERFSLILESASTNQTSMYLCASSLGYTEAFFGQGTRLTVV.

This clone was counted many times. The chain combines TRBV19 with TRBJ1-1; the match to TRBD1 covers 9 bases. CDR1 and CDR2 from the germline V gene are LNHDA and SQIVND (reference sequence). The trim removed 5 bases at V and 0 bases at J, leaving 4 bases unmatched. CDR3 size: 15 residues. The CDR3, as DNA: TGTGCCAGTAGTGAGGACAGGGGTATGAACACTGAAGCTTTCTTT. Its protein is CASSEDRGMNTEAFF.

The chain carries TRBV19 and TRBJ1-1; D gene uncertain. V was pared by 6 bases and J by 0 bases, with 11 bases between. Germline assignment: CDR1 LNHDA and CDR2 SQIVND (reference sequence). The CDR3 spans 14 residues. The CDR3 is CASRPAGLNTEAFF. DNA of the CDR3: TGTGCCAGTAGGCCGGCCGGGTTGAACACTGAAGCTTTCTTT.

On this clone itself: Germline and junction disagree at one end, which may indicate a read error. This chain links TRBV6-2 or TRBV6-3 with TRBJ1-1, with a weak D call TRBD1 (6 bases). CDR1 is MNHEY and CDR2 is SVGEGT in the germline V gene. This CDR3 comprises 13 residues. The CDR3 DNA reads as TGTGCCAGCAGTCGCCCCCGACAGGTTGAAACTTTCTTT. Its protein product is CASSRPRQVETFF.

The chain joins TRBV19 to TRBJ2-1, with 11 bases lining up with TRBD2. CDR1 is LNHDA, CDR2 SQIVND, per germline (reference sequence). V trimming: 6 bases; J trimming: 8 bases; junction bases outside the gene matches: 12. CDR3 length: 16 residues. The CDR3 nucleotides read TGTGCCAGTAGCCCCCGGGCTAGCGGGAGGCTCTATGAGCAGTTCTTC. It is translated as CASSPRASGRLYEQFF.

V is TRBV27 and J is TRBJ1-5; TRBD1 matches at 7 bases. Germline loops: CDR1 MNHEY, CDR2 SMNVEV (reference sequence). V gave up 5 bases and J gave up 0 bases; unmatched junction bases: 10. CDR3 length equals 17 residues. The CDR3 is CASSPRQGLNSNQPQHF. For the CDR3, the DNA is TGTGCCAGCAGTCCGCGACAGGGACTTAATAGCAATCAGCCCCAGCATTTT.

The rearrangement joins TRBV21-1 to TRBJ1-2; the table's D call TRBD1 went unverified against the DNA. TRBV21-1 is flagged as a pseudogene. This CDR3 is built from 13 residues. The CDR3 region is CASSKPSNYGYTF. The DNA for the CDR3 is TGTGCCAGCAGTAAACCATCTAACTATGGCTACACCTTC.

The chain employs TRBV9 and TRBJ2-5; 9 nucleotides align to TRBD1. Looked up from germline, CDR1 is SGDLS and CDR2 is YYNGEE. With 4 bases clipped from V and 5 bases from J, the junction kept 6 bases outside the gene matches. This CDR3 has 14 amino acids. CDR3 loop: CASSYGTGWETQYF. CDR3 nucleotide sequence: TGTGCCAGCAGCTACGGGACAGGGTGGGAGACCCAGTACTTC. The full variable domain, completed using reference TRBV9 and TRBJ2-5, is DSGVTQTPKHLITATGQRVTLRCSPRSGDLSVYWYQQSLDQGLQFLIQYYNGEERAKGNILERFSAQQFPDLHSELNLSSLELGDSALYFCASSYGTGWETQYFGPGTRLLVL.

The CDR3 DNA is TGCGCCAGCAGCCAAGAAAGGTCCGGGACAGGTCCTAACTATGGCTACACCTTC. Its translation: CASSQERSGTGPNYGYTF. The chain has TRBV4-1 and TRBJ1-2; 8 nucleotides agree with TRBD1. Per germline, CDR1 MGHRA and CDR2 YSYEKL. The CDR3 is 18 residues long. The V and J ends lost 0 bases and 0 bases, in that order; junction bases with no gene match: 9.

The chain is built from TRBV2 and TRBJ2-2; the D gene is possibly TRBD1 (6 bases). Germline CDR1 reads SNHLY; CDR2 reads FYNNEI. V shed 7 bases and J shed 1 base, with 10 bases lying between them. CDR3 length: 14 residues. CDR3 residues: CASILQGNTGELFF. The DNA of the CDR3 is TGTGCCAGCATATTACAGGGGAACACCGGGGAGCTGTTTTTT.

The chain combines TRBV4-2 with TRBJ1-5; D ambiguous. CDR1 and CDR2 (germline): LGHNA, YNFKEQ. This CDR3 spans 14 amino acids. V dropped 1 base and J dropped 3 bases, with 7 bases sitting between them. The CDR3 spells CASSQGQANQPQHF. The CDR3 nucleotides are TGTGCCAGCAGCCAAGGTCAGGCCAATCAGCCCCAGCATTTT.

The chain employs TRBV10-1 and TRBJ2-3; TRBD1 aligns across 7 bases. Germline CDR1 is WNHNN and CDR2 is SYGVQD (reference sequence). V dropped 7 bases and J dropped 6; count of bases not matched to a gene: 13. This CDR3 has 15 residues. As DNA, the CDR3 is TGCGCCAGCACCCATGGCCCCGAGGGGGCGGATACGCAGTATTTT. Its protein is CASTHGPEGADTQYF.

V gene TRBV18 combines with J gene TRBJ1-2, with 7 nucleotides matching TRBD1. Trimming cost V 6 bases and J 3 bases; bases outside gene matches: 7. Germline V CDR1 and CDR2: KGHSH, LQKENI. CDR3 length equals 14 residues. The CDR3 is CASSPTGTHYGYTF. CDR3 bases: TGTGCCAGCTCGCCGACAGGGACGCACTATGGCTACACCTTC.

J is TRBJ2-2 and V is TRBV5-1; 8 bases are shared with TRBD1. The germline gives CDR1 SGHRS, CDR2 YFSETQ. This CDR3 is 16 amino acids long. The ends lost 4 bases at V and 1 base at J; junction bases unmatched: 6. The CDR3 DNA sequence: TGCGCCAGCAGCGTGGGGGACAGGCTGAACACCGGGGAGCTGTTTTTT. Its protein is CASSVGDRLNTGELFF. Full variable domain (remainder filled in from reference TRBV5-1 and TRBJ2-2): KAGVTQTPRYLIKTRGQQVTLSCSPISGHRSVSWYQQTPGQGLQFLFEYFSETQRNKGNFPGRFSGRQFSNSRSEMNVSTLELGDSALYLCASSVGDRLNTGELFFGEGSRLTVL.

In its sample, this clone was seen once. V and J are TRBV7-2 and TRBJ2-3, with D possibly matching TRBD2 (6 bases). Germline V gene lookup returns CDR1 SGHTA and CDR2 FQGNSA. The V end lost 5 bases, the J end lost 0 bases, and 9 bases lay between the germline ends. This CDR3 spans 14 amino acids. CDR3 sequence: CASSGGTSTDTQYF. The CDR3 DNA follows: TGTGCCAGCAGCGGCGGGACTAGCACAGATACGCAGTATTTT.

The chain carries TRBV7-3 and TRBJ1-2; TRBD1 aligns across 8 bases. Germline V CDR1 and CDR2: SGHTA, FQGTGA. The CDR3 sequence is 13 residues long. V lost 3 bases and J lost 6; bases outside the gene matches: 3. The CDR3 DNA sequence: TGTGCCAGCAGCTTTTCAGGGGGCAATGGCTACACCTTC. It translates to CASSFSGGNGYTF.

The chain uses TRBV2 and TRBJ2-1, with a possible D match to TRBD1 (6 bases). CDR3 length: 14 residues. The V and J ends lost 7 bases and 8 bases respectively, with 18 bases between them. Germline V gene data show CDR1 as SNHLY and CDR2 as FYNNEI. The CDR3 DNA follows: TGTGCCAGCACAGAGACAGGTCGAGGGGATGAGCAGTTCTTC. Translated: CASTETGRGDEQFF.

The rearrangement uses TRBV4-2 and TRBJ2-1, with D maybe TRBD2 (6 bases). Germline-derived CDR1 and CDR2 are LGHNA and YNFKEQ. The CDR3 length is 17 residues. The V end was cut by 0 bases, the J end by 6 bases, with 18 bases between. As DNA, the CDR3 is TGTGCCAGCAGCCAAGATAGTACGGGAGCGAAAAGCAATGAGCAGTTCTTC. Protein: CASSQDSTGAKSNEQFF.

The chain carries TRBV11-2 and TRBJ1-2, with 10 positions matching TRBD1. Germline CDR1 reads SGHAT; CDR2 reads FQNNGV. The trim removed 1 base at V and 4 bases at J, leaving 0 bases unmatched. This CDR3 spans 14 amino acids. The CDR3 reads CASSLGQGAYGYTF. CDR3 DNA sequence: TGTGCCAGCAGCTTAGGACAGGGGGCCTATGGCTACACCTTC.

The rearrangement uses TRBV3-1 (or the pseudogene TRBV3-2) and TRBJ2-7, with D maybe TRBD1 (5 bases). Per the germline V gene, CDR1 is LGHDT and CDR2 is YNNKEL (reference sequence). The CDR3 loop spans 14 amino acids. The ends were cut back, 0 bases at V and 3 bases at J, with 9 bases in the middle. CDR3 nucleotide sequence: TGTGCCAGCAGCCAAGAGGGGCTGGGCTACGAGCAGTACTTC. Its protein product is CASSQEGLGYEQYF.

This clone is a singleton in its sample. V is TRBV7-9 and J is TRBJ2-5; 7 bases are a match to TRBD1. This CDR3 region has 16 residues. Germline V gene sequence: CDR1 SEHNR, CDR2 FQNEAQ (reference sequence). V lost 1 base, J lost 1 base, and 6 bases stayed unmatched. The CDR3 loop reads CASSLEGALFQETQYF. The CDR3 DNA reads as TGTGCCAGCAGCTTAGAGGGGGCCCTATTCCAAGAGACCCAGTACTTC.

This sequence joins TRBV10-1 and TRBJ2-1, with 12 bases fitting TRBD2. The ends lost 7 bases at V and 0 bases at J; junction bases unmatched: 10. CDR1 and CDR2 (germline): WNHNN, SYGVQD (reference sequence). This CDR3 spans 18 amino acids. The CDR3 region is CASTTTSGSWSSYNEQFF. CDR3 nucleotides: TGCGCCAGCACCACGACTAGCGGGAGCTGGAGCTCCTACAATGAGCAGTTCTTC.

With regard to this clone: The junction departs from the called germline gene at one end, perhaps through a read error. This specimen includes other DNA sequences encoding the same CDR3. CDR3: CASSFHGSGGYEQYF. For the CDR3, the DNA is TGTGCCAGCAGCTTTCACGGGAGCGGGGGCTACGAACAGTACTTC. The chain joins TRBV7-2 to TRBJ2-7; 8 bases map to TRBD2. Germline assignment: CDR1 SGHTA and CDR2 FQGNSA. The CDR3 contains 15 residues.

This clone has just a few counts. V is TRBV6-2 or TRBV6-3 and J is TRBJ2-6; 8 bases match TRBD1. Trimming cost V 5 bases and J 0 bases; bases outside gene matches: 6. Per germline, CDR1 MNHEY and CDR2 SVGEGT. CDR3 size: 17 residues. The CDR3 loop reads CASSRTGSISGANVLTF. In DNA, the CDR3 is TGTGCCAGCAGTAGGACAGGGTCCATCTCTGGGGCCAACGTCCTGACTTTC.

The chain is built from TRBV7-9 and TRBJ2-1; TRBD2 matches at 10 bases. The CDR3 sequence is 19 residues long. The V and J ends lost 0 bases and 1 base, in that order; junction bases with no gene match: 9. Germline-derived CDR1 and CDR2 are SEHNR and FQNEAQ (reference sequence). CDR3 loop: CASSLAVGTSVGSYNEQFF. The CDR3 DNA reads TGTGCCAGCAGCTTAGCTGTCGGGACTAGCGTCGGTTCCTACAATGAGCAGTTCTTC.

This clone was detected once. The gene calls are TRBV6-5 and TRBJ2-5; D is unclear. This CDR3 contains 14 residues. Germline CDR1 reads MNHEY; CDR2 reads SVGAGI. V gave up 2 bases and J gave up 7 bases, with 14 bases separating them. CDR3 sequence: CASSYPSRRGTQYF. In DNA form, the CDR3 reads TGTGCCAGCAGTTACCCTTCTAGGCGAGGGACCCAGTACTTC.

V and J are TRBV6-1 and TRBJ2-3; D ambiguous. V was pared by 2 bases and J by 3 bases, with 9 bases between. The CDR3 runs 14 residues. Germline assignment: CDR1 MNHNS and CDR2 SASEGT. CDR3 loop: CASSETPATDTQYF. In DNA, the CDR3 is TGTGCCAGCAGTGAAACCCCCGCGACAGATACGCAGTATTTT.

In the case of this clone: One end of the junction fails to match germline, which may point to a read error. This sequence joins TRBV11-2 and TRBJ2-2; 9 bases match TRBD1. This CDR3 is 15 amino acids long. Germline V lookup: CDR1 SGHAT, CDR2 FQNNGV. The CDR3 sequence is CASSLDRGATGELFF. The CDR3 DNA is TGTGCCAGCAGCCTAGACAGGGGGGCCACCGGGGAGCTGTTTTTT. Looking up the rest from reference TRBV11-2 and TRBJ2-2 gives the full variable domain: EAGVAQSPRYKIIEKRQSVAFWCNPISGHATLYWYQQILGQGPKLLIQFQNNGVVDDSQLPKDRFSAERLKGVDSTLKIQPAKLEDSAVYLCASSLDRGATGELFFGEGSRLTVL.